Below, 6 T cell receptor beta chains from the same sample are listed, as sequenced in a study of CD8 T cells in ankylosing spondylitis. TCRdb processed the 5' RACE reads anew with MiXCR; each CDR3 protein has one entry. The sample lists about 260,000 distinct CDR3 sequences; around 19% were seen once. Input material: blood, either unsorted or a sorted T cell fraction (not recorded which). These receptors originate from a male donor with ankylosing spondylitis or in good health (not recorded which).

This clonotype was detected ten times or more. The V call is TRBV5-1, the J call TRBJ1-1; weak D call: TRBD1 (5 bases). Trimming cost V 1 base and J 5 bases, with 15 bases left between them. The CDR3 runs 15 residues. Per germline, CDR1 SGHRS and CDR2 YFSETQ. CDR3 protein: CASSLYLGAGTEAFF. The CDR3 DNA sequence: TGCGCCAGCAGCTTGTATCTAGGGGCTGGGACTGAAGCTTTCTTT.

CDR3 residues: CASSANRARGEKLFF. The CDR3 DNA is TGTGCCAGCAGCGCCAACAGAGCTCGGGGTGAAAAACTGTTTTTT. The V and J genes are TRBV7-9 and TRBJ1-4, with no clear D. The CDR3 totals 15 residues. Trimming removed 5 bases from V and 7 bases from J, with 17 bases in between. Germline loops: CDR1 SEHNR, CDR2 FQNEAQ (reference sequence).

V is TRBV20-1 and J is TRBJ1-6, with D possibly being TRBD1 (5 bases). In germline, CDR1 is DFQATT, CDR2 SNEGSKA (reference sequence). There are 14 residues in the CDR3. The ends were cut back, 3 bases at V and 3 bases at J, with 9 bases in the middle. CDR3 region: CSASLGLYNSPLHF. For the CDR3, the DNA is TGCAGTGCTAGCCTGGGACTCTATAATTCACCCCTCCACTTT.

The genes are TRBV11-2 and TRBJ2-2; maybe TRBD2 (5 bases). The germline gives CDR1 SGHAT, CDR2 FQNNGV. The CDR3 extends over 17 amino acids. Trimming removed 7 bases at V and 1 base at J, with 19 bases between. CDR3 protein: CASTSLSIRENTGELFF. The CDR3 nucleotides are TGTGCCAGCACCAGCTTATCTATCCGGGAGAACACCGGGGAGCTGTTTTTT.

This chain uses TRBV24-1 with TRBJ2-5, with 10 bases identical to TRBD1. The germline V gene has CDR1 KGHDR and CDR2 SFDVKD. The CDR3 has 15 amino acids. The J segment lost 4 bases and the V segment lost 1 base, leaving 2 bases of the junction unmatched. The CDR3 DNA follows: TGTGCCACCAGTGATTTCGACAGGGGGCGAGAGACCCAGTACTTC. Encoded protein: CATSDFDRGRETQYF.

There are a few counts of this clonotype. V usage is TRBV2 and J usage is TRBJ2-3, with no clear D. The CDR3 is made up of 14 amino acids. The germline V gene encodes CDR1 SNHLY and CDR2 FYNNEI. The V and J ends lost 8 bases and 3 bases respectively, with 15 bases between them. CDR3 sequence reads: CASGLSAATDTQYF. The CDR3, as DNA: TGTGCCAGCGGCCTTTCGGCAGCTACAGATACGCAGTATTTT.